This TCR beta chain was profiled in a study of control samples from healthy donors and cancer patients. The germline V gene has CDR1 SEHNR and CDR2 FQNEAQ (reference sequence). V was pared by 3 bases and J by 3 bases, with 15 bases between. The CDR3 runs to 17 residues. Assay used: immunoSEQ multiplex PCR; TCRdb lists only in-frame clones, some missing. The repertoire holds about 94,000 clones, 90% seen once, with 3.5% to 4.5% in the top ten. The chain uses TRBV7-9 and TRBJ2-6; the D call may be TRBD1 or TRBD2 (6 bases each). The TCR sequence derives from a woman in her late teens or twenties in good health. The sequenced sample consisted of blood. In DNA form, the CDR3 reads TGTGCCAGCAGCTTCCCCCCGGGGGCTGGTGGGGCCAACGTCCTGACTTTC. Translating gives CASSFPPGAGGANVLTF.